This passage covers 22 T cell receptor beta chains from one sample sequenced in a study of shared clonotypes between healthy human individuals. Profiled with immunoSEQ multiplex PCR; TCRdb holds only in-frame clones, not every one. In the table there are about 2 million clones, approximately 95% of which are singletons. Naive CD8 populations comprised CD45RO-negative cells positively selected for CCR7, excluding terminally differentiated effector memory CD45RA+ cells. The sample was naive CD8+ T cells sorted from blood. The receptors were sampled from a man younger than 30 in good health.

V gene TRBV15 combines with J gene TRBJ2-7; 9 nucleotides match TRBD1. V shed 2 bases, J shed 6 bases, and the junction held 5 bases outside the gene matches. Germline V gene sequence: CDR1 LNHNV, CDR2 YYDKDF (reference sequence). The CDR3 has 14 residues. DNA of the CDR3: TGTGCCACCAGCAGAATGGGACAGGGCCCCGAGCAGTACTTC. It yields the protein CATSRMGQGPEQYF.

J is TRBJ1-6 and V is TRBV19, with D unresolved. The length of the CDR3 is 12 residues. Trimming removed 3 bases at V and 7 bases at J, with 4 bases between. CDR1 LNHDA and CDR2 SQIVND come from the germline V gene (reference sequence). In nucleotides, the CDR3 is TGTGCCAGTAGTATGTGGAATTCACCCCTCCACTTT. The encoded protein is CASSMWNSPLHF.

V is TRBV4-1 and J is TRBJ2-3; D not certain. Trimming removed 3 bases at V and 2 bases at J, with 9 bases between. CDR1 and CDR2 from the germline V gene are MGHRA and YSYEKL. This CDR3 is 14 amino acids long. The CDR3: CASSHESSTDTQYF. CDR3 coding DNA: TGCGCCAGCAGCCACGAAAGTTCCACAGATACGCAGTATTTT.

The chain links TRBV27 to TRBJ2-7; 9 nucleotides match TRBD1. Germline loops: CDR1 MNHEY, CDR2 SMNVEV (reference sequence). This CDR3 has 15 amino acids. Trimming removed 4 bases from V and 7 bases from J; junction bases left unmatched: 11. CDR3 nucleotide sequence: TGTGCCAGCAGTTACACCGGGACAGGGCGTTTGGAGCAGTACTTC. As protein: CASSYTGTGRLEQYF.

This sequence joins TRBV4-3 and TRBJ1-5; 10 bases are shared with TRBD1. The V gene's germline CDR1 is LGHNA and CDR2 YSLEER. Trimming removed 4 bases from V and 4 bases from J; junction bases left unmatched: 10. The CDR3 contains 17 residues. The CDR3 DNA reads TGCGCCAGCAGCCTAGGACGGACAGGGGGGGTAAATCAGCCCCAGCATTTT. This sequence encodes CASSLGRTGGVNQPQHF.

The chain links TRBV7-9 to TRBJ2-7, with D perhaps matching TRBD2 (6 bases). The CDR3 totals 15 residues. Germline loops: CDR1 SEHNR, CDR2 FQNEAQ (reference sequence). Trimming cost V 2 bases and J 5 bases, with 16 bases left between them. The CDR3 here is CASSLNWGEKDEQYF. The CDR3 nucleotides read TGTGCCAGCAGCTTAAATTGGGGGGAAAAGGACGAGCAGTACTTC.

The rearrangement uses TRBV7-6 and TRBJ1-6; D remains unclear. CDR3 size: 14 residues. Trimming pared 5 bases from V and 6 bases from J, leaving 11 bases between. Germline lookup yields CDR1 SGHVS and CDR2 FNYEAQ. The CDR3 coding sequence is TGTGCCAGCAGCCAAGGACTCCTTAATTCACCCCTCCACTTT. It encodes CASSQGLLNSPLHF.

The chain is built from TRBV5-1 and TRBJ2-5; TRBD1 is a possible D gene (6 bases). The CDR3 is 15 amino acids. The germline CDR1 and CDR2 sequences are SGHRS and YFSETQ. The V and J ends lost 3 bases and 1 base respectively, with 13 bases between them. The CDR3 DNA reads TGCGCCAGCAGCTCCGAGACAGGACCCCAAGAGACCCAGTACTTC. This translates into CASSSETGPQETQYF.

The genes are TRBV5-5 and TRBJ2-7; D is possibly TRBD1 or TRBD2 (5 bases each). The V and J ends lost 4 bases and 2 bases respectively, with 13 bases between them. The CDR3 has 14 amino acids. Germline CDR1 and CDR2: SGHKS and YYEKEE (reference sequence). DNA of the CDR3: TGTGCCAGCAGCCCACGGGACGGAACCTACGAGCAGTACTTC. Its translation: CASSPRDGTYEQYF.

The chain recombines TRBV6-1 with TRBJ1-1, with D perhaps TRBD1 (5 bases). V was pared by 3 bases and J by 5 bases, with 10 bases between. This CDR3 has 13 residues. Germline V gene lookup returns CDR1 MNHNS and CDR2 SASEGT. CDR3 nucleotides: TGTGCCAGCAGTGACCAGGGATGGACTGAAGCTTTCTTT. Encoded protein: CASSDQGWTEAFF.

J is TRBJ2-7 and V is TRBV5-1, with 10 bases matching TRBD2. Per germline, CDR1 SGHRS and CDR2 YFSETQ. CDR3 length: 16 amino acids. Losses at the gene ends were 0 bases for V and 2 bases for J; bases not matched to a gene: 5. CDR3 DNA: TGCGCCAGCAGCTTGGTTCCCCTAGCGGGAGCCTACGAGCAGTACTTC. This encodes CASSLVPLAGAYEQYF.

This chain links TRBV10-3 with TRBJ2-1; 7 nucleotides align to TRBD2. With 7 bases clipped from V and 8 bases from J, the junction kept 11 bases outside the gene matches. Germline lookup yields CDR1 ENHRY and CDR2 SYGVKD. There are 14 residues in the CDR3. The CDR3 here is CAITEGAGRDEQFF. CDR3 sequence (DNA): TGTGCCATCACCGAAGGGGCGGGGAGGGATGAGCAGTTCTTC.

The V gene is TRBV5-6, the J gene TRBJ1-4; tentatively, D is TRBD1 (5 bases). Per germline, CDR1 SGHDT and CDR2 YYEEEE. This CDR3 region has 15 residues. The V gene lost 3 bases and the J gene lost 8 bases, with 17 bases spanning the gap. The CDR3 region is CASSWGSPTAEKLFF. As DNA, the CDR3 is TGTGCCAGCAGCTGGGGGTCCCCCACGGCCGAAAAACTGTTTTTT.

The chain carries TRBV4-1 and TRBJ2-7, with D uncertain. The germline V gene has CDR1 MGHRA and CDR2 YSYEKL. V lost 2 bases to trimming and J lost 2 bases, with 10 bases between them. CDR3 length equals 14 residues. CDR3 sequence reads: CASSQSAQTYEQYF. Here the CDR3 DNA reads TGCGCCAGCAGCCAAAGCGCACAGACCTACGAGCAGTACTTC.

The CDR3 DNA is TGTGCCAGCAGTCCACCGGGAGTTAACAGACCCTACGAGCAGTACTTC. This gives the protein CASSPPGVNRPYEQYF. The chain uses TRBV27 and TRBJ2-7; a possible D gene is TRBD2 (6 bases). CDR1 and CDR2 (germline): MNHEY, SMNVEV (reference sequence). CDR3 length equals 16 residues. Trimming removed 5 bases at V and 2 bases at J, with 19 bases between.

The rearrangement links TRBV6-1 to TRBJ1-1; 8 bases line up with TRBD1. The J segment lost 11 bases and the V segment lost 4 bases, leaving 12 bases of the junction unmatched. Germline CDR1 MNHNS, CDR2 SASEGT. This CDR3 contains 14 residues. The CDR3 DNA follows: TGTGCCAGCAGTGGCCCCGGGACAGGTGGGTTTGCTTTCTTT. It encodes CASSGPGTGGFAFF.

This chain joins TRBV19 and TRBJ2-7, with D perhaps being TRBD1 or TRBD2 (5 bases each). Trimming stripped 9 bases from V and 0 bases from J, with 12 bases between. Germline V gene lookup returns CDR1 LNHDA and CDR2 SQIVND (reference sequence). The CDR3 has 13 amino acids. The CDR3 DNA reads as TGTGCCAGCCGGGACGGCTACTCCTACGAGCAGTACTTC. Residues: CASRDGYSYEQYF. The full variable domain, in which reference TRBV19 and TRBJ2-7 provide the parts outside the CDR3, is DGGITQSPKYLFRKEGQNVTLSCEQNLNHDAMYWYRQDPGQGLRLIYYSQIVNDFQKGDIAEGYSVSREKKESFPLTVTSAQKNPTAFYLCASRDGYSYEQYFGPGTRLTVT.

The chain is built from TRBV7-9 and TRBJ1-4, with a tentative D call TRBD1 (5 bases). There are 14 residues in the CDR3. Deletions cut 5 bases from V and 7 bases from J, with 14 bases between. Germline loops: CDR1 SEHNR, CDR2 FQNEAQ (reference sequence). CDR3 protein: CASSHPAGGEKLFF. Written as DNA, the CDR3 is TGTGCCAGCAGCCACCCCGCGGGGGGTGAAAAACTGTTTTTT.

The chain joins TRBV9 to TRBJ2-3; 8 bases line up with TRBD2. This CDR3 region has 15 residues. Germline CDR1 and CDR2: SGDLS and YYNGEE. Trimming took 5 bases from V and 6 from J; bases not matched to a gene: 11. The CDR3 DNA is TGTGCCAGCAGGAAATATAGCGGGGACGGGGATACGCAGTATTTT. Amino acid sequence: CASRKYSGDGDTQYF.

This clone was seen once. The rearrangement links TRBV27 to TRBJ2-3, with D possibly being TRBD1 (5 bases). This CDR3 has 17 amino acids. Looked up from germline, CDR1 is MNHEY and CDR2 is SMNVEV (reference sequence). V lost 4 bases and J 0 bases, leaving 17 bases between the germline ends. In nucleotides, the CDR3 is TGTGCCAGCAGTTCTTGGGGCAAAGCTCCTAGCACAGATACGCAGTATTTT. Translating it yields CASSSWGKAPSTDTQYF.

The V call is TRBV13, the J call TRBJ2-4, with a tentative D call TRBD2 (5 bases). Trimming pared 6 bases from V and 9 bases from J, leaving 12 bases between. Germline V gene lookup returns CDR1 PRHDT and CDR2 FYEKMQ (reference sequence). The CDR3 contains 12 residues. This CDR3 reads CASSNIGSIQYF. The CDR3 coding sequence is TGTGCCAGCAGTAACATAGGGAGCATTCAGTACTTC.

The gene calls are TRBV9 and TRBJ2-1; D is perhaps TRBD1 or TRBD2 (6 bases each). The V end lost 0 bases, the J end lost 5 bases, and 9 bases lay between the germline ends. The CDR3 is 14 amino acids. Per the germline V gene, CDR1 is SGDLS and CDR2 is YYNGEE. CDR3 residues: CASSVGGADNEQFF. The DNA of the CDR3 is TGTGCCAGCAGCGTAGGGGGGGCCGACAATGAGCAGTTCTTC. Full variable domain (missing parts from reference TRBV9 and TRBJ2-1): DSGVTQTPKHLITATGQRVTLRCSPRSGDLSVYWYQQSLDQGLQFLIQYYNGEERAKGNILERFSAQQFPDLHSELNLSSLELGDSALYFCASSVGGADNEQFFGPGTRLTVL.